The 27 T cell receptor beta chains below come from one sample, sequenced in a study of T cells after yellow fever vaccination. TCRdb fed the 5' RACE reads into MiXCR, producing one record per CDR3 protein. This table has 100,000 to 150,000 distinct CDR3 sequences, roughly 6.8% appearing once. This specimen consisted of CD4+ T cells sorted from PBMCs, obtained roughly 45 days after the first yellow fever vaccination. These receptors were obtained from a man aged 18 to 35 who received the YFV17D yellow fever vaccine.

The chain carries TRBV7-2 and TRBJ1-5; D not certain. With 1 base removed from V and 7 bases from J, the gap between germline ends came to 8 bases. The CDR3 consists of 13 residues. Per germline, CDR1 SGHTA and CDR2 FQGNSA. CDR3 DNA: TGTGCCAGCAGCTTAGACATGGGGCAGCCCCAGCATTTT. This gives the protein CASSLDMGQPQHF.

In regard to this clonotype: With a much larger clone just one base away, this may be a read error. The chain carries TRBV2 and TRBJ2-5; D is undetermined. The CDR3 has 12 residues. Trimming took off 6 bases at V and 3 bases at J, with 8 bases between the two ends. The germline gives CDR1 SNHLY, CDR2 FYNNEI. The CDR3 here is CASRKKEETQYF. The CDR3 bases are TGTGCCAGCAGAAAGAAAGAAGAGACCCAGTACTTC.

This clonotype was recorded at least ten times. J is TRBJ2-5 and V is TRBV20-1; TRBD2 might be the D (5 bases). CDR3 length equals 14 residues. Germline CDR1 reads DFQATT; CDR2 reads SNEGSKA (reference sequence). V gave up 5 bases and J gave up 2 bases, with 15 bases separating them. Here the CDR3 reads CSAAGRGYQETQYF. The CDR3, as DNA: TGCAGTGCTGCAGGACGGGGATATCAAGAGACCCAGTACTTC.

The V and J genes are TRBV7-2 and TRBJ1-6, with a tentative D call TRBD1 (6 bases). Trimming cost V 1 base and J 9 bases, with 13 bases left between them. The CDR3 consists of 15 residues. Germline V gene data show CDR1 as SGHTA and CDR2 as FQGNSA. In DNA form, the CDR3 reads TGTGCCAGCAGCTTAGAGGGGGGACCAGGTTCACCCCTCCACTTT. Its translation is CASSLEGGPGSPLHF.

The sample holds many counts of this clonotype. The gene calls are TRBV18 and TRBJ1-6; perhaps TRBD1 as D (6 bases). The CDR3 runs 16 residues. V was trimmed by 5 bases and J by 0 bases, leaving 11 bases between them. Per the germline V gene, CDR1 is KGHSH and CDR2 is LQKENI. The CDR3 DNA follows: TGTGCCAGCTCAACGCCCAGGGGCTCCTATAATTCACCCCTCCACTTT. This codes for CASSTPRGSYNSPLHF.

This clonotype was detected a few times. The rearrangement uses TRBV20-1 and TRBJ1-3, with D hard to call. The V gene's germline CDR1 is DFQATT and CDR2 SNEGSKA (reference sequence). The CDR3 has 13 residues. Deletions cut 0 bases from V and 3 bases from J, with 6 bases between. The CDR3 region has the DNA TGCAGTGCTAGAGATTCCCGTGGAAACACCATATATTTT. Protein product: CSARDSRGNTIYF.

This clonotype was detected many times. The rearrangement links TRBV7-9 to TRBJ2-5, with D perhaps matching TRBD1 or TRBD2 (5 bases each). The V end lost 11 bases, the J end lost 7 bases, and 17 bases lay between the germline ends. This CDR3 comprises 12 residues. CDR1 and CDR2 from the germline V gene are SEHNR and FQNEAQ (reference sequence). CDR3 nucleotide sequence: TGTGCCGGCACGGAAGGGACCCTGACCCAGTACTTC. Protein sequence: CAGTEGTLTQYF.

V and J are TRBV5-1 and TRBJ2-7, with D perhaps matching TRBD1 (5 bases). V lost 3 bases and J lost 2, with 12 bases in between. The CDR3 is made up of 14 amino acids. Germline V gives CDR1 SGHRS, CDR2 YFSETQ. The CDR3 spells CASSSSRVPYEQYF. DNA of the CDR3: TGCGCCAGCAGCTCGAGCAGGGTCCCCTACGAGCAGTACTTC.

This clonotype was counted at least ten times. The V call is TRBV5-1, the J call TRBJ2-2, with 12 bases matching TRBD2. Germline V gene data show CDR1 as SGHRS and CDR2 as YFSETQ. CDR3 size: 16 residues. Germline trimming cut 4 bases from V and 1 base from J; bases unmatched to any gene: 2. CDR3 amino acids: CASSGLAGLNTGELFF. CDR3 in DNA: TGCGCCAGCAGCGGACTAGCGGGGCTGAACACCGGGGAGCTGTTTTTT.

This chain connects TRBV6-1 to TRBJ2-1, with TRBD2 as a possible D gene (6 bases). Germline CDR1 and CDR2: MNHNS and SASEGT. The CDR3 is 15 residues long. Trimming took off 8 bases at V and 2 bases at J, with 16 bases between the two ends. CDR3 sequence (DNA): TGTGCCAGCGGTCCGTTTCGGGGGACCTACAATGAGCAGTTCTTC. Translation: CASGPFRGTYNEQFF.

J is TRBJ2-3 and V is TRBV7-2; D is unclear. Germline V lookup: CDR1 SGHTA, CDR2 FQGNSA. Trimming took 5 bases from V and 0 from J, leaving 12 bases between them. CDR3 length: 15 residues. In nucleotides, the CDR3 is TGTGCCAGCAGCGCCCTTTGGTCTAGCACAGATACGCAGTATTTT. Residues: CASSALWSSTDTQYF.

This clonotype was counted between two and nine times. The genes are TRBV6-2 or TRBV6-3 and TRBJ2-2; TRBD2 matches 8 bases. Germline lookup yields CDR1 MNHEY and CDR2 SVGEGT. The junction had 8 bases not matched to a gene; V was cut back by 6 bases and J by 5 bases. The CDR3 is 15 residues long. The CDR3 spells CASRSWRGETGELFF. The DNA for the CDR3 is TGTGCCAGCAGGAGTTGGCGGGGGGAGACCGGGGAGCTGTTTTTT.

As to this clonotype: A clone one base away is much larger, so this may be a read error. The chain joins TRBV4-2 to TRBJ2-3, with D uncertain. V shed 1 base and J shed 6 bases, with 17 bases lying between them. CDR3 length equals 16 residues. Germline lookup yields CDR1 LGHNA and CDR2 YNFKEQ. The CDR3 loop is CASSQGFSGYDDTQYF. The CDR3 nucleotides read TGTGCCAGCAGCCAAGGATTCTCCGGTTATGATGATACGCAGTATTTT.

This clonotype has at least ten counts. The CDR3 spells CASSDAGEGWQTQYF. In DNA form, the CDR3 reads TGTGCCAGCAGTGACGCGGGCGAGGGATGGCAGACCCAGTACTTC. The chain carries TRBV2 and TRBJ2-5, with D maybe TRBD2 (5 bases). This CDR3 contains 15 residues. Germline V CDR1 and CDR2: SNHLY, FYNNEI. The V gene lost 3 bases and the J gene lost 6 bases, with 17 bases spanning the gap.

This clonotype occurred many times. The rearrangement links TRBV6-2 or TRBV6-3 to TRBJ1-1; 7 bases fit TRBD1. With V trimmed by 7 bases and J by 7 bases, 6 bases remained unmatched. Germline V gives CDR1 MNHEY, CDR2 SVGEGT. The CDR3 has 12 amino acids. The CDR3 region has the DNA TGTGCCAGCAACCAGGGACAGCATGAAGCTTTCTTT. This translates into CASNQGQHEAFF.

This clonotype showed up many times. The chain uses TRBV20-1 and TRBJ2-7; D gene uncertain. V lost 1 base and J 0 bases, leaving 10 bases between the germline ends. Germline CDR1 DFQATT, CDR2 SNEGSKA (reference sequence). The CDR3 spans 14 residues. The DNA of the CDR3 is TGCAGTGCTAGAGCTCCCAGGAGCTCCTACGAGCAGTACGTC. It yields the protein CSARAPRSSYEQYV.

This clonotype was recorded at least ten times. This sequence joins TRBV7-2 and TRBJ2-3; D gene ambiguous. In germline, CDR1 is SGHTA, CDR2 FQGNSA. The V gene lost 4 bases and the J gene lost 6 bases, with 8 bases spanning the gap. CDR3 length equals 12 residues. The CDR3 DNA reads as TGTGCCAGCAGCTGGCTTAGGGATACGCAGTATTTT. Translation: CASSWLRDTQYF.

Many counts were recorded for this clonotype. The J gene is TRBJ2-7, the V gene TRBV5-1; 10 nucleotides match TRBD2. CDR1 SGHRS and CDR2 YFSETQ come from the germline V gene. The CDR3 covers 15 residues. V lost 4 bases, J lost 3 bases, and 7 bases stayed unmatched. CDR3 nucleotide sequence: TGCGCCAGCAGCCGAGGACTAGCGGACCGCTACGAGCAGTACTTC. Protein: CASSRGLADRYEQYF.

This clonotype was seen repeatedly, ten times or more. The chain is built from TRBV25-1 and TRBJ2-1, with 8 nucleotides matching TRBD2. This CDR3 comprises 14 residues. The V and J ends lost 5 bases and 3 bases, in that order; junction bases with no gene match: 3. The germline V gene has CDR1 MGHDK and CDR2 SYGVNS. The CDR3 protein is CASSRLAGYNEQFF. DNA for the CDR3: TGTGCCAGCAGTCGGCTAGCGGGCTACAATGAGCAGTTCTTC.

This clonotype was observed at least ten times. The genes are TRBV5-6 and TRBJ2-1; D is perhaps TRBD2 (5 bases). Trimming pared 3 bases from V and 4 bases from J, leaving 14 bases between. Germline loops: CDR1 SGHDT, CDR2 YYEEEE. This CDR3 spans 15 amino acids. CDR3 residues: CASSSLLRGYNEQFF. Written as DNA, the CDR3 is TGTGCCAGCAGCTCCCTTCTTCGGGGATACAATGAGCAGTTCTTC.

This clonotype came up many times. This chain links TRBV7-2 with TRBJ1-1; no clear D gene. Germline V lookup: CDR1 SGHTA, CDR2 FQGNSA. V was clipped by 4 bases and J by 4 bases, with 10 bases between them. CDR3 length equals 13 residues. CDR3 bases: TGTGCCAGCAGCTCCGAACGGGGCACTGAAGCTTTCTTT. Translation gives CASSSERGTEAFF.

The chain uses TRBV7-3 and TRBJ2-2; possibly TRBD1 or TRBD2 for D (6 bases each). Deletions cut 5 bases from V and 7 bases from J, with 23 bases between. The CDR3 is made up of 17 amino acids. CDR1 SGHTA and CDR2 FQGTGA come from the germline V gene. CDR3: CASSALGGAGRSGELFF. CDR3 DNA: TGTGCCAGCAGCGCCCTCGGGGGCGCGGGAAGGAGCGGGGAGCTGTTTTTT.

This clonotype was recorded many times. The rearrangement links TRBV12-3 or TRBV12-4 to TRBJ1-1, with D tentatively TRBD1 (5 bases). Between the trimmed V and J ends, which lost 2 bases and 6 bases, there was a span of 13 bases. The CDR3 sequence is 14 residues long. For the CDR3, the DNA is TGTGCCAGCAGTTTACGAGGGGCGGAATCTGAAGCTTTCTTT. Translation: CASSLRGAESEAFF.

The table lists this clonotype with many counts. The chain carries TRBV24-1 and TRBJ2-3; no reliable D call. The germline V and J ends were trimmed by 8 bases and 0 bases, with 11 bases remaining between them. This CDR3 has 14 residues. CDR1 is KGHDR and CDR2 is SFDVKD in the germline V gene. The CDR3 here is CATKSVASTDTQYF. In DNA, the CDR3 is TGTGCCACCAAGTCTGTAGCTAGCACAGATACGCAGTATTTT.

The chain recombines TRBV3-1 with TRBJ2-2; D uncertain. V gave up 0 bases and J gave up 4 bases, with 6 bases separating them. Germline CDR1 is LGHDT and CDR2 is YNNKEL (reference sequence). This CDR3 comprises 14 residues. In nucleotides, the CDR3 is TGTGCCAGCAGCCAAGAAGAAGTCACCGGGGAGCTGTTTTTT. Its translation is CASSQEEVTGELFF.

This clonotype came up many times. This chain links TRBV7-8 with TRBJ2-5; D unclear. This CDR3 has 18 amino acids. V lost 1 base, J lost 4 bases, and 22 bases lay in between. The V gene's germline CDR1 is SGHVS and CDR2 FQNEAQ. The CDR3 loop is CASSLGTQAWRGTETQYF. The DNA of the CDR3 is TGTGCCAGCAGCTTAGGGACGCAAGCTTGGCGCGGCACAGAGACCCAGTACTTC.

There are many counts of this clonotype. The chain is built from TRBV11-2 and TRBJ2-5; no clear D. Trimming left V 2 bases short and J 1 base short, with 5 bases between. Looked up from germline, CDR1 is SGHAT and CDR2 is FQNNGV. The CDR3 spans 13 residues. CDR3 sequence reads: CASSLHIQETQYF. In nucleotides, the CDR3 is TGTGCCAGCAGCTTACATATCCAAGAGACCCAGTACTTC. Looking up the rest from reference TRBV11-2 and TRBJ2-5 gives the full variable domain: EAGVAQSPRYKIIEKRQSVAFWCNPISGHATLYWYQQILGQGPKLLIQFQNNGVVDDSQLPKDRFSAERLKGVDSTLKIQPAKLEDSAVYLCASSLHIQETQYFGPGTRLLVL.